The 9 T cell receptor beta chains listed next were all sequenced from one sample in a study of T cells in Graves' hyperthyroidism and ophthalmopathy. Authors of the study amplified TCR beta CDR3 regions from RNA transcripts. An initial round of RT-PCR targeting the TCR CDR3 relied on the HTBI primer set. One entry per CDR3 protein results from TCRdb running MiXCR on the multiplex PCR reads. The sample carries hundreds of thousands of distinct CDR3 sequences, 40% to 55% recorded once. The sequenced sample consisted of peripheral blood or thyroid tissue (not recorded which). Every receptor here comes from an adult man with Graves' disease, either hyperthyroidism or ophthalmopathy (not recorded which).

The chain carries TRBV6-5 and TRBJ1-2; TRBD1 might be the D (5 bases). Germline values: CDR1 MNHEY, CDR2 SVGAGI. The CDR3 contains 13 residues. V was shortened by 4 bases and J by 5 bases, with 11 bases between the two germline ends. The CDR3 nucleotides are TGTGCCAGCAGTTTCAACAGGAAATATGGCTACACCTTC. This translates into CASSFNRKYGYTF.

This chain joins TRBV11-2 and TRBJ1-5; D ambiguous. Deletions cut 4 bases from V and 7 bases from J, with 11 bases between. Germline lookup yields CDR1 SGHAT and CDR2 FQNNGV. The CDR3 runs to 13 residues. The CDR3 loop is CASSYAPGQPQHF. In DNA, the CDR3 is TGTGCCAGCAGCTATGCCCCAGGCCAGCCCCAGCATTTT.

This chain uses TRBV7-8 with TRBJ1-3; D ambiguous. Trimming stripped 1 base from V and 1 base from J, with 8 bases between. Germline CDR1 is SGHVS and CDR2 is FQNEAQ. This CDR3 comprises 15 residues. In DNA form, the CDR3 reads TGTGCCAGCAGCTTAGATGCGGAATCTGGAAACACCATATATTTT. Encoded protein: CASSLDAESGNTIYF.

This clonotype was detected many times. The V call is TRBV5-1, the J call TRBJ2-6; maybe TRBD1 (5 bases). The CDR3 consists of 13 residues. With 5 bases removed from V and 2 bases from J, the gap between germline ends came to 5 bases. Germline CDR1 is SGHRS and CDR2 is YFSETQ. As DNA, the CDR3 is TGCGCCAGCAGGACAGCTGGGGCCAACGTCCTGACTTTC. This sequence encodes CASRTAGANVLTF. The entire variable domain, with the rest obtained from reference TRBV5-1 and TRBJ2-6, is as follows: KAGVTQTPRYLIKTRGQQVTLSCSPISGHRSVSWYQQTPGQGLQFLFEYFSETQRNKGNFPGRFSGRQFSNSRSEMNVSTLELGDSALYLCASRTAGANVLTFGAGSRLTVL.

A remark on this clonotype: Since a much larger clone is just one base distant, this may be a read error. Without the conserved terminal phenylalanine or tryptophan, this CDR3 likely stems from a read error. The DNA of the CDR3 is TGTGCCAGCAGTGCCCCCCGGACAGGGGGGACTGAAGCTTTCTCT. Translated: CASSAPRTGGTEAFS. This rearrangement joins TRBV25-1 to TRBJ1-1; 10 bases align to TRBD1. The CDR3 runs to 15 residues. The trim removed 4 bases at V and 5 bases at J, leaving 7 bases unmatched. In germline, CDR1 is MGHDK, CDR2 SYGVNS.

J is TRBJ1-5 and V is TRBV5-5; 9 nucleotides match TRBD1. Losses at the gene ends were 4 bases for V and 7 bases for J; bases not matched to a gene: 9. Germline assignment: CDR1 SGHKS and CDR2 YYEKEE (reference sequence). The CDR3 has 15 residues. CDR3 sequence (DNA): TGTGCCAGCAGCGTAAGTCCCGGGACAGGGCAGCCCCAGCATTTT. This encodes CASSVSPGTGQPQHF.

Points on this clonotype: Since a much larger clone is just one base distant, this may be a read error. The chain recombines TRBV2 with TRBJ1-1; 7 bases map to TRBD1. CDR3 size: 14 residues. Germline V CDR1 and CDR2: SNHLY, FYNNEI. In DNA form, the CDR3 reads TGTGCCAGCAGTGTCAGGGGGGTGAACCCTGAAGCTTTCTTT. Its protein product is CASSVRGVNPEAFF.

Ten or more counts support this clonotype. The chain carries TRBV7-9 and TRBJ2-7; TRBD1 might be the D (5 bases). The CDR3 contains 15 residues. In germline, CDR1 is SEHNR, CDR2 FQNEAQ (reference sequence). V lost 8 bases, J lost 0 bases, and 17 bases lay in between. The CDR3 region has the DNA TGTGCCAGCTTCAAAACGAGTGACAGCTCCTACGAGCAGTACTTC. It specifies CASFKTSDSSYEQYF.

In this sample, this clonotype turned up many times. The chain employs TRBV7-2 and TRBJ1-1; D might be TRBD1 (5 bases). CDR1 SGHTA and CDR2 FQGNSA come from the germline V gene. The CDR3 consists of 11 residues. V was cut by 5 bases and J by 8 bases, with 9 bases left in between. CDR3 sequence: CASSIYREAFF. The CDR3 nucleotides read TGTGCCAGCAGCATTTACAGGGAAGCTTTCTTT.